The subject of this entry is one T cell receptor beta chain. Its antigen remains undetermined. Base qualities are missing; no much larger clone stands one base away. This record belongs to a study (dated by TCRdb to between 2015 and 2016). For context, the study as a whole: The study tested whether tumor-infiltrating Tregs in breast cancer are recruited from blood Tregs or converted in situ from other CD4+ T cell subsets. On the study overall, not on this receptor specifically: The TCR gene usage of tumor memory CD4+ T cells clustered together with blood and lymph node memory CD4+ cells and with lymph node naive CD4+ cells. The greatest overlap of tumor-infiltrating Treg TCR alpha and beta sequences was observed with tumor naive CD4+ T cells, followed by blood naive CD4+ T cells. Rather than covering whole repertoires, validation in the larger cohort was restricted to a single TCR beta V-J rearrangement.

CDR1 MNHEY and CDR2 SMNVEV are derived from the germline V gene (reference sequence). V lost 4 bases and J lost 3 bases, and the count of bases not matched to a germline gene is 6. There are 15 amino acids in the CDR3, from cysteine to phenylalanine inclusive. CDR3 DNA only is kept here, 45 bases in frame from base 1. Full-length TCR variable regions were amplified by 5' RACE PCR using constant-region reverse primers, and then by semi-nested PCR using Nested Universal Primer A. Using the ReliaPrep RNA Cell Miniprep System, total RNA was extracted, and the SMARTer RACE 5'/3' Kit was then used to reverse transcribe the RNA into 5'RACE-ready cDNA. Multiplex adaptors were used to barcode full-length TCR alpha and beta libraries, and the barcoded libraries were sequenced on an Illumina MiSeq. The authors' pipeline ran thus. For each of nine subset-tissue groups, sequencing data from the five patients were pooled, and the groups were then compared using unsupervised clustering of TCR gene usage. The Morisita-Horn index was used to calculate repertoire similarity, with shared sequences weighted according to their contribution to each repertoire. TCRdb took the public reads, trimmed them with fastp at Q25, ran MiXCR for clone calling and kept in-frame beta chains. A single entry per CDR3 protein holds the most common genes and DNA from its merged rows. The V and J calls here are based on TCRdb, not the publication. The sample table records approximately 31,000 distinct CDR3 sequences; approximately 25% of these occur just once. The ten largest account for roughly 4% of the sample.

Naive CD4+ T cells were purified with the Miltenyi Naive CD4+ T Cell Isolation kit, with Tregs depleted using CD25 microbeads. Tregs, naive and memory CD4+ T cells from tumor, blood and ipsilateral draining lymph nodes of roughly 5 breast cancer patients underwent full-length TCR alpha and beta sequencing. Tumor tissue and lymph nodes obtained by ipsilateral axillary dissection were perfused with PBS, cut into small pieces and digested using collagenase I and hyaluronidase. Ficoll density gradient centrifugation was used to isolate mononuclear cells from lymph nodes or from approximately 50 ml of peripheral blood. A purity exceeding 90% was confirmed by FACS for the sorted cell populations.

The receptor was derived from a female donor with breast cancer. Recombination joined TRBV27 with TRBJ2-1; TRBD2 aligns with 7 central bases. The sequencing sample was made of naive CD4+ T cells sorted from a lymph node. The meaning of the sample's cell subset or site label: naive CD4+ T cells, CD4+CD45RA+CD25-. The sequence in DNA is TGTGCCAGCAGTTATCTAGCGGACGACTACAATGAGCAGTTCTTC. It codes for CASSYLADDYNEQFF.